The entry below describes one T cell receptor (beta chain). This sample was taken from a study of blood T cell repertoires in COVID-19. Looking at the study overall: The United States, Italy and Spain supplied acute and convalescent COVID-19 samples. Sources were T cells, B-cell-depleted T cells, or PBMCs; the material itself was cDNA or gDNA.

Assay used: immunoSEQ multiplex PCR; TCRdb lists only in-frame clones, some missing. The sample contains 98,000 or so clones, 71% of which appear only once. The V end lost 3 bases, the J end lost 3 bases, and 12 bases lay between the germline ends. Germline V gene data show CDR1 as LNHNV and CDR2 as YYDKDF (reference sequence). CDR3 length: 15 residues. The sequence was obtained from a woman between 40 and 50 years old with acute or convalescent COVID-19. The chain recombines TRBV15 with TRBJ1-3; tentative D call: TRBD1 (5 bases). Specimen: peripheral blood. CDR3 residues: CATSSATAIGNTIYF. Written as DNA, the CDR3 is TGTGCCACCAGCAGCGCGACAGCAATTGGAAACACCATATATTTT.